Here is one TCR beta chain with its context. These data originate in a study of blood T cell repertoires in COVID-19. Study in general: COVID-19 samples collected from the United States, Italy and Spain covered acute and convalescent phases. Sources were T cells, B-cell-depleted T cells, or PBMCs; the material itself was cDNA or gDNA.

Authors' processing steps: How many nucleated cells were present was estimated from reference gene primer amplification. The data were produced by immunoSEQ multiplex PCR, yet TCRdb's version contains in-frame clones alone and is incomplete. That table is the source of V, J and clone size, and D and trimming were worked out from the DNA. The data contain 150,000 to 200,000 clones, about four fifths of them singletons. This clonotype was obtained from a man aged 60 to 75 with active or convalescent COVID-19. Sequencing was done on a sample of peripheral blood.

CDR3 DNA: TGTGCCAGCAGCCGAGACAGGGAAGGTCAGCCCCAGCATTTT. Protein: CASSRDREGQPQHF. This chain joins TRBV28 and TRBJ1-5; 7 bases match TRBD1. Germline V gene data show CDR1 as MDHEN and CDR2 as SYDVKM. The V and J ends lost 6 bases and 6 bases, in that order; junction bases with no gene match: 8. This CDR3 is 14 amino acids long.